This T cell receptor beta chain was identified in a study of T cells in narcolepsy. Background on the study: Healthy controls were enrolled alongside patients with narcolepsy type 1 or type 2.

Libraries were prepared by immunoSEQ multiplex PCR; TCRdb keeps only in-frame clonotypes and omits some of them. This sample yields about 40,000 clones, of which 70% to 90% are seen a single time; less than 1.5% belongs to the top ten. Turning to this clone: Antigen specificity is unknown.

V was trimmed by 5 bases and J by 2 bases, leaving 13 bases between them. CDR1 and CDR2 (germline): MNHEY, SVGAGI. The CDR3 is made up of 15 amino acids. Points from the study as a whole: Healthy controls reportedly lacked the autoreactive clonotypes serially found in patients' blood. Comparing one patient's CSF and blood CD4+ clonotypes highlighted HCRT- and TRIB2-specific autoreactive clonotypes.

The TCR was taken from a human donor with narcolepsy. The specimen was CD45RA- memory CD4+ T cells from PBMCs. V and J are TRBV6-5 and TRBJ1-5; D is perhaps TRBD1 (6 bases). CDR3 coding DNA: TGTGCCAGCAGTCCAACGACAGGTCGCAATCAGCCCCAGCATTTT. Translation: CASSPTTGRNQPQHF.